This record looks at one TCR beta chain sequence and its context. Its antigen is unknown. Within one base of it there is no much larger clone, and no base qualities were kept. This sample was included in a study of blood T cell repertoires in COVID-19 (dated by TCRdb to the early 2020s). Notes on the research overall: Collaborator samples came from the United States, Italy and Spain and covered acute and convalescent phases of COVID-19. The prospective study material was composed of cDNA or gDNA derived from T cells, B-cell-depleted T cells, or PBMCs. Deeply sampled blood TCRbeta repertoires from subjects exposed to, actively infected with, or recovered from COVID-19 were included in the dataset. The repertoires were made available in a free public database intended to serve as a resource for research on the immune response to SARS-CoV-2. The samples were drawn from the first 160 participants of the ongoing ImmuneRACE study and from 1,254 subjects provided by 6 global collaborators. Nearly every sample came with metadata listing a de-identified subject ID, COVID-19 status, age in years and sex. Where HLA class I and class II types were available, the types were taken from metadata supplied by the sample provider, not from assay-based typing.

The immunoSEQ Assay, a bias-controlled multiplex PCR, was used to amplify TCRbeta CDR3 regions from genomic DNA. The study's processing was this. Within the assay, amplification of reference gene primers was used to estimate how many nucleated cells each sample contained. To quantify the absolute abundance of each unique TCRbeta CDR3 rearrangement, sequence reads were collapsed and filtered. For each sample, productive Simpson clonality was calculated as the square root of Simpson's diversity index over productive rearrangements. Not all clones reach the TCRdb copy of this immuneACCESS table, which keeps in-frame sequences only. Checked studies attribute under half of the gap to unresolved V genes and leave the rest unexplained. The DNA gave D and trimming, while V, J and clone size come from that table. Within this sample are approximately 220,000 clones, with roughly nine tenths of them counted one time only. The ten largest clones take up 2.2% of the sample.

The germline V gene supplies CDR1 MNHEY and CDR2 SVGAGI. After removal of 6 bases from V and 7 bases from J, the junction retains 12 bases not matched to a gene. From cysteine to phenylalanine, the CDR3 is 14 amino acids long. Only the CDR3 DNA stays, 42 bases, in frame from base 1. General conclusions and limits of the study: The quantity of clinical and demographic metadata differed by source and by participant and was supplied without curation.

Whole blood was collected in K2EDTA tubes by collaborating institutions according to the institutions' own protocols. For TCRbeta analysis, collaborators shipped samples as frozen whole blood, isolated PBMCs, or DNA extracted from either of those sample types. The source material was peripheral blood. Recombination joined TRBV6-5 with TRBJ2-7, with 7 bases matching TRBD1. The receptor comes from a woman in her forties or fifties with acute or convalescent COVID-19. CDR3 sequence: CASRDDRDHTEQYF. The DNA sequence is as follows: TGTGCCAGCAGGGATGACAGGGACCATACAGAGCAGTACTTC.